These 8 T cell receptor beta chains were sequenced from one sample in a study of human T cells and chemical hapten exposure. TCRdb independently ran MiXCR on the RACE reads; one entry per CDR3 protein. This sample yields 150,000 to 200,000 distinct CDR3 sequences, of which about 22% are seen a single time; around 2.5% belongs to the top ten. Time point in this sample: patch test 3, about 24 weeks after DPC sensitization. As to treatment: therapeutic diphenylcyclopropenone sensitization with weekly scalp DPC. Sequenced here: whole blood, sampled in connection with sensitization to the hapten diphenylcyclopropenone (DPC). Receptors originate from a woman aged 40 to 50 with alopecia areata. Some clones in this sample may be carry-over from other donors' samples.

J is TRBJ2-6 and V is TRBV7-2; no firm D call. Trimming removed 5 bases at V and 0 bases at J, with 5 bases between. CDR1 and CDR2 (germline): SGHTA, FQGNSA. The CDR3 covers 14 residues. CDR3 bases: TGTGCCAGCAGCAAAACCTCTGGGGCCAACGTCCTGACTTTC. It encodes CASSKTSGANVLTF.

V is TRBV12-2 and J is TRBJ2-2. TRBV12-2 is designated a pseudogene. The CDR3 runs to 19 residues. The CDR3 region has the DNA TGTGCAAGTCGCCTAAGTCACACGCAGGAAGGATTCCGTCACGGGGAGCTGTTTTTT. Translating it yields CASRLSHTQEGFRHGELFF.

The rearrangement joins TRBV9 to TRBJ2-2; D is unresolved. This CDR3 is 16 amino acids long. Germline V gene sequence: CDR1 SGDLS, CDR2 YYNGEE. V shed 4 bases and J shed 5 bases, with 18 bases lying between them. The CDR3 protein is CASSPEAGVGTGELFF. Here the CDR3 DNA reads TGTGCCAGCAGCCCAGAGGCCGGCGTGGGGACCGGGGAGCTGTTTTTT.

CDR3 nucleotide sequence: TGTGCCAGCAGCGCGCGGGACACTCGCGACGAGCAGTACTTC. Its translation: CASSARDTRDEQYF. The chain carries TRBV11-2 and TRBJ2-7, with D possibly being TRBD1 or TRBD2 (6 bases each). Germline V CDR1 and CDR2: SGHAT, FQNNGV. V was shortened by 5 bases and J by 5 bases, with 16 bases between the two germline ends. The CDR3 consists of 14 residues.

This clonotype was seen a few times. The chain employs TRBV10-3 and TRBJ2-1; TRBD2 matches at 14 bases. Germline V lookup: CDR1 ENHRY, CDR2 SYGVKD. The CDR3 is 16 amino acids. The V and J ends lost 5 bases and 7 bases, in that order; junction bases with no gene match: 7. The CDR3, as DNA: TGTGCCATCAGTTCGACTAGCGGGAGGGCCAGGAATGAGCAGTTCTTC. This gives the protein CAISSTSGRARNEQFF.

The chain carries TRBV12-3 or TRBV12-4 and TRBJ2-1, with D uncertain. This CDR3 is 12 amino acids long. With 3 bases removed from V and 10 bases from J, the gap between germline ends came to 10 bases. CDR3 sequence (DNA): TGTGCCAGCAGTTTGCAACCTGAGGAGCAGTTCTTC. Translated: CASSLQPEEQFF.

The table lists this clonotype with a few counts. The J gene is TRBJ2-5, the V gene TRBV20-1; TRBD1 matches 9 bases. From germline, CDR1 is DFQATT and CDR2 SNEGSKA (reference sequence). V dropped 6 bases and J dropped 5; count of bases not matched to a gene: 10. The CDR3 has 14 residues. In DNA, the CDR3 is TGCAGTGCCCGCCGGGACAGGGCCGGTGAGACCCAGTACTTC. Residues: CSARRDRAGETQYF.

This clonotype was recorded many times. The chain links TRBV14 to TRBJ2-7, with D uncertain. CDR1 is SGHDN, CDR2 FVKESK, per germline. The CDR3 is 13 residues long. The V end was cut by 3 bases, the J end by 6 bases, with 12 bases between. As DNA, the CDR3 is TGTGCCAGCAGCCACACCACCACTTCCGAGCAGTACTTC. Residues: CASSHTTTSEQYF.